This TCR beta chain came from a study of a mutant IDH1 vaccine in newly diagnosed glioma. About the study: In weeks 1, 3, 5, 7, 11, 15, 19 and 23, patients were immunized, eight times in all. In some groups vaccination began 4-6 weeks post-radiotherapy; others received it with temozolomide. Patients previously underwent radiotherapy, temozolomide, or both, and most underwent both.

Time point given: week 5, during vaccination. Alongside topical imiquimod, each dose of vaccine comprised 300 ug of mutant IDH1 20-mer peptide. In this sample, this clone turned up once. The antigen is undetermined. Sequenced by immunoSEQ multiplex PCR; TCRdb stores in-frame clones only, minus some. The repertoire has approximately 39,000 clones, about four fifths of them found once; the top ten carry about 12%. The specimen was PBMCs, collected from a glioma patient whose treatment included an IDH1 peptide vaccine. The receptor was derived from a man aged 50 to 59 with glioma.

CDR3 coding DNA: TGTGCCAGCAGGCGGGTGGGGAACACTGAAGCTTTCTTT. This gives the protein CASRRVGNTEAFF. The rearrangement joins TRBV7-6 to TRBJ1-1; D not certain. Germline CDR1 is SGHVS and CDR2 is FNYEAQ. The ends were cut back, 6 bases at V and 1 base at J, with 9 bases in the middle. The CDR3 totals 13 residues.